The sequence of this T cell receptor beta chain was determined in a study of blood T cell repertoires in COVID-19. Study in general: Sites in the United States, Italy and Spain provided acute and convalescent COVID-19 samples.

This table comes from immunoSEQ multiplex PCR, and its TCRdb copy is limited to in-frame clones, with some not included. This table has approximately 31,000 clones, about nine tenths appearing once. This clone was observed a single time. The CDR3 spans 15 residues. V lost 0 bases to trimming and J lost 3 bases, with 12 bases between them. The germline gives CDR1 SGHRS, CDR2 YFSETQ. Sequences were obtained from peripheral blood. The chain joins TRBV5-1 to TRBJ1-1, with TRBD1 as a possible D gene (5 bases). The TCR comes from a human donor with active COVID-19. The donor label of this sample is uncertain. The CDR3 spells CASSLAYSGYTEAFF. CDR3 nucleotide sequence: TGCGCCAGCAGCTTGGCCTACTCAGGGTACACTGAAGCTTTCTTT.